The source of this T cell receptor beta chain is a study of blood T cell repertoires in COVID-19. Background on the study: COVID-19 samples, acute and convalescent, were from the United States, Italy and Spain. T cells, B-cell-depleted T cells, or PBMCs provided the cDNA or gDNA that served as material.

Participants' own reports of clinical history determined their cohort assignment. Recovered status applied to Cohort 3 donors who had two consecutive negative PCRs. It also applied to those with clearance or with symptom resolution. Some clones are missing from TCRdb's copy, which holds only in-frame ones; the method was immunoSEQ multiplex PCR. The sample lists 450,000 to 600,000 clones, roughly 87% occurring once. The CDR3 has 19 residues. Germline CDR1 reads SGHRS; CDR2 reads YFSETQ. V shed 0 bases, J shed 4 bases, and the junction held 13 bases outside the gene matches. The receptor's source is a woman aged 18-29 years who had recovered from COVID-19. This chain joins TRBV5-1 and TRBJ2-6, with 7 bases fitting TRBD1. The sample was PBMCs or T cells enriched from blood (not recorded which). The CDR3 DNA reads TGCGCCAGCAGCTTGGAAGCGTTCGGTACGGGACAGGGGGCCAACGTCCTGACTTTC. Protein product: CASSLEAFGTGQGANVLTF.